This T cell receptor (beta chain) came from a study of blood T cell repertoires in COVID-19. Whole-study context: The study drew acute and convalescent COVID-19 samples from the United States, Italy and Spain. Sample material is recorded as cDNA or gDNA derived from T cells, B-cell-depleted T cells, or PBMCs.

Original methodology: Reference gene primers were amplified, and this amplification served to estimate nucleated cell counts. The data were produced by immunoSEQ multiplex PCR, yet TCRdb's version contains in-frame clones alone and is incomplete. D and trimming come from the DNA, and the V and J calls and clone size come from that table. The table records about 120,000 clones, around 87% of them present only once. The CDR3 runs 16 residues. Germline V gene sequence: CDR1 SGHRS, CDR2 YFSETQ. Trimming at V came to 4 bases and at J to 4 bases, leaving 6 bases not matched to a gene. This clone has a single count.

The sequenced material came from peripheral blood. This chain connects TRBV5-1 to TRBJ2-2; the match to TRBD2 covers 11 bases. The clonotype was recovered from a woman in her seventies with acute or convalescent COVID-19. DNA of the CDR3: TGCGCCAGCAGCAGGGATAGCGGGGGGGCCACCGGGGAGCTGTTTTTT. The encoded protein is CASSRDSGGATGELFF. The full variable domain, its missing parts supplied by reference TRBV5-1 and TRBJ2-2, is KAGVTQTPRYLIKTRGQQVTLSCSPISGHRSVSWYQQTPGQGLQFLFEYFSETQRNKGNFPGRFSGRQFSNSRSEMNVSTLELGDSALYLCASSRDSGGATGELFFGEGSRLTVL.